This T cell receptor beta chain was sequenced for a study of T-cell reconstitution after alpha-beta-depleted transplantation in children. General study results and limits: The authors attributed T-cell counts and diversity one year after transplant mostly to newly produced T cells. In patients about two months after transplant, alpha-beta T cells reportedly arose from several hundred expanded graft clones.

Unique molecular identifiers were used to barcode this TCRbeta library. TCRdb reprocessed the PCR reads via MiXCR and lists one record per CDR3 protein. The profile covers about 980,000 distinct CDR3 sequences, with about 31% appearing a single time and approximately 30% taken by the ten largest. The CDR3 loop spans 16 amino acids. The germline gives CDR1 MGHRA, CDR2 YSYEKL. With 0 bases clipped from V and 0 bases from J, the junction kept 4 bases outside the gene matches. Concerning this clonotype: Antigen specificity is unknown.

This receptor was obtained from a boy younger than two who had a stem cell transplant for SCID, so the T cells may come from the graft donor. V usage is TRBV4-1 and J usage is TRBJ1-1; TRBD1 agrees at 7 bases. Material: PBMCs, mostly from graft donor cells, obtained 360 days after TCRalphabeta/CD19-depleted stem cell transplant. CDR3 in amino acids: CASSQDQGTVNTEAFF. The CDR3 DNA follows: TGCGCCAGCAGCCAAGATCAAGGGACAGTGAACACTGAAGCTTTCTTT.